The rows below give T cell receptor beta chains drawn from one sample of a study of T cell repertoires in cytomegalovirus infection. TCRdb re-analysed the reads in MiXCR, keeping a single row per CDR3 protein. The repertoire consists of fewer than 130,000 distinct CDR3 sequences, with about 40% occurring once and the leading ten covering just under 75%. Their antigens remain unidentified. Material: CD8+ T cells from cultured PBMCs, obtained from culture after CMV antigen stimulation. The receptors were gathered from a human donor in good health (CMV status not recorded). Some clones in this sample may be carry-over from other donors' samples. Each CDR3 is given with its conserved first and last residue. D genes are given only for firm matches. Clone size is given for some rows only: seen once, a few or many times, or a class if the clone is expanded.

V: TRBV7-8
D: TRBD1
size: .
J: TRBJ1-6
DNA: TGTGCCAGCAGCCGGGGACAGGGAAATTCACCCCTCCACTTT
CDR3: CASSRGQGNSPLHF

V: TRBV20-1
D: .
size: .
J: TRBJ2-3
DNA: TGCAGTGCCACTCATATGACGGCCCCCCCAGATACGCAGTATTTT
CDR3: CSATHMTAPPDTQYF

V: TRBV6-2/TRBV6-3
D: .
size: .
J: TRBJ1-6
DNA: TGTGCCAGCAGCCCGGCCAGGGCTAATTCACCCCTCCACTTT
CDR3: CASSPARANSPLHF

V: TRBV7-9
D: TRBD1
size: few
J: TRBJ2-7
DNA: TGTGCCAGCAGCTCGGGACAGGGGCAAACCTACGAGCAGTACTTC
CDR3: CASSSGQGQTYEQYF

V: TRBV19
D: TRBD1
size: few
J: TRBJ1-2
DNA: TGTGCCAGTAGTGCACTAACCTGGGACAGGGTTAACTATGGCTACACCTTC
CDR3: CASSALTWDRVNYGYTF

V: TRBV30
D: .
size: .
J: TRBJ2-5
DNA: TGTGCCTGGAGTGTTGACGGACGCGGGGCCCAGTACTTC
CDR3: CAWSVDGRGAQYF

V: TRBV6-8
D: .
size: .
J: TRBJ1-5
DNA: TGTGCCAGCAGACAGACAGAATATAGCAATCAGCCCCAGCATTTT
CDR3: CASRQTEYSNQPQHF

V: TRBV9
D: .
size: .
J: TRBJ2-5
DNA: TGTGCCAGCAGCCCGAACATGGACGGCCAAGAGACCCAGTACTTC
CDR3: CASSPNMDGQETQYF

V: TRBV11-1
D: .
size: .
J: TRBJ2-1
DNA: TGTGCCAGCAGCTTGGCCGGACATGAGCAGTTCTTC
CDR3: CASSLAGHEQFF

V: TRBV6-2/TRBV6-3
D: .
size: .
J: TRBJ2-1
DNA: TGTGCCAGCAGTCAAGGACTACCTGTTTCAATCTTC
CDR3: CASSQGLPVSIF

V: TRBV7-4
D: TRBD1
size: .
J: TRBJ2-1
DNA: TGTGCCACCCCGGGACAGGGTCCCCGAGATGAGCAGTTCTTC
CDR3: CATPGQGPRDEQFF

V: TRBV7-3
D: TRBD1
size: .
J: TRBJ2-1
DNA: TGTGCCAGCAGCTTATACGGACAGGGCGAAAGTGAGCAGTTCTTC
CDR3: CASSLYGQGESEQFF

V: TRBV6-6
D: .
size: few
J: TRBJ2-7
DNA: TGTGCCAGCAGTTACTCCTGGACAGAGGCCTACGAGCAGTACTTC
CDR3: CASSYSWTEAYEQYF

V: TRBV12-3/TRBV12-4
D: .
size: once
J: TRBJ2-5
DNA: TGTGCCAGCAGTACCGATAGCAGGTGGCTTGATTTTTACCAAGAGACCCAGTACTTC
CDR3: CASSTDSRWLDFYQETQYF

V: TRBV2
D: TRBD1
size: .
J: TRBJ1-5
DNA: TGTGCCAGCACCCCGGGACAGGGTAATCAGCCCCAGCATTTT
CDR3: CASTPGQGNQPQHF

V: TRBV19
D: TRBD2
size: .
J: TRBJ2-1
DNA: TGTGCCAGTAGTATTTCGAAGCGGGGCCTAGGGGAGCAGTTCTTC
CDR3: CASSISKRGLGEQFF

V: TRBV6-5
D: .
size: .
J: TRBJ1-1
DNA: TGTGCCAGCAGTTCGGATAACAAGAACACTGAAGCTTTCTTT
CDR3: CASSSDNKNTEAFF

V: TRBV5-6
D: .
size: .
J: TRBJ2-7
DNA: TGTGCCAGCAACCCGGACGGCACTCCCTACGAGCAGTACTTC
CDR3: CASNPDGTPYEQYF

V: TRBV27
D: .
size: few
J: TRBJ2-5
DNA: TGTGCCAGCAGTTTATCTGCGGGGGCCCAAGAGACCCAGTACTTC
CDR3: CASSLSAGAQETQYF

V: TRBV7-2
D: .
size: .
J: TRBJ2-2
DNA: TGTGCCAGCAGCTTCGTTAACACCGGGGAGCTGTTTTTT
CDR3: CASSFVNTGELFF

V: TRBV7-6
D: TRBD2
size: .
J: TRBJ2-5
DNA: TGTGCCAGCAGCCCCCGAGCGGGGGATTTCCAAGAGACCCAGTACTTC
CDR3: CASSPRAGDFQETQYF

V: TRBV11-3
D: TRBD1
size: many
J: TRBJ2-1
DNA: TGTGCCAGCAGCGAGGGACAGGTCAATGAGCAGTTCTTC
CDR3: CASSEGQVNEQFF

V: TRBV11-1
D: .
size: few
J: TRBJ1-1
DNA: TGTGCCAGCAGCTTAGAGAACAACGGGTTTGAAGCTTTCTTT
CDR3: CASSLENNGFEAFF

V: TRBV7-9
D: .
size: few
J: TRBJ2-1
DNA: TGTGCCAGTACCAGGGAGAACAATGAGCAGTTCTTC
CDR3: CASTRENNEQFF

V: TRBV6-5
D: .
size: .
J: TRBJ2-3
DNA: TGTGCCGCAGGCGGGGTCGATACGCAGTATTTT
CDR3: CAAGGVDTQYF

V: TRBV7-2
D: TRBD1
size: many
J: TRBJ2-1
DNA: TGTGCCAGCAGCTTGAGGGGGCCGGGGTACAATGAGCAGTTCTTC
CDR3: CASSLRGPGYNEQFF

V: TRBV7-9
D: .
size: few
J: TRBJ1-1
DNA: TGTGCCAGCAGCTTCCCCCGAGGGGATAGGGACACTGAAGCTTTCTTT
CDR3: CASSFPRGDRDTEAFF

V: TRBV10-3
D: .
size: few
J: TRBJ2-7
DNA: TGTGCCATCAGTGAGCCTGTCAGCGGAAGCTCCTACGAGCAGTACTTC
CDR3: CAISEPVSGSSYEQYF

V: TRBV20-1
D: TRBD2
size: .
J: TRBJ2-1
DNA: TGCGGGGGGGGGACTTACTCCTACAATGAGCAGTTCTTC
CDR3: CGGGTYSYNEQFF

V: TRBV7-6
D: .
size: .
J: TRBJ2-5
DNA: TGTGCCAGCAGCACCGCGGGAAGGGGGAAAGAGACCCAGTACTTC
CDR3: CASSTAGRGKETQYF

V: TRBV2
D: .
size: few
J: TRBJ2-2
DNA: TGTGCCAGCATAAGGAACAGGGACACCGGGGAGCTGTTTTTT
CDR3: CASIRNRDTGELFF

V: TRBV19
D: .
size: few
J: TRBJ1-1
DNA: TGTGCCAGTAGTATATCCCTAGGGCGCAACACTGAAGCTTTCTTT
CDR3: CASSISLGRNTEAFF

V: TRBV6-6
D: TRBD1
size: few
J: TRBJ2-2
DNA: TGTGCCAGCAGTTCCATAGGGACAGGGGCCGGCGGGGAGCTGTTTTTT
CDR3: CASSSIGTGAGGELFF

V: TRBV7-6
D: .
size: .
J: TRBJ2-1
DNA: TGTGCCAGCAGCGAATCAGCAGCGCCGAGCTCCTACAATGAGCAGTTCTTC
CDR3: CASSESAAPSSYNEQFF

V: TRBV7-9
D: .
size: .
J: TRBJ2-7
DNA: TGTGCCAGCAGCAGACAAGACCACTACGAGCAGTACTTC
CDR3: CASSRQDHYEQYF

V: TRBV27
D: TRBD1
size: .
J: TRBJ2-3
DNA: TGTGCCAGCAGCCTGCGGGACAGGGACGCAGATACGCAGTATTTT
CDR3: CASSLRDRDADTQYF

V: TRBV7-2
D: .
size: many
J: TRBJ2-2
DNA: TGTGCCAGCAGCTTATCCCGGGGGGCAGGGGTAACCGGGGAGCTGTTTTTT
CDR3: CASSLSRGAGVTGELFF

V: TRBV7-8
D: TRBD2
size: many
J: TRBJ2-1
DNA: TGTGCCAGCAGACCTTCGACTAGCGGGGGGTACAATGAGCAGTTCTTC
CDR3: CASRPSTSGGYNEQFF

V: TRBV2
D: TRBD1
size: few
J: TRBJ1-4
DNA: TGTGCCAGCAGTGCCCCGACAGGGAATAATGAAAAACTGTTTTTT
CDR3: CASSAPTGNNEKLFF

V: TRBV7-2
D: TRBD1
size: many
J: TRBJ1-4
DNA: TGTGCCAGCAGCCTCCGGGACAGGGAAAAACTGTTTTTT
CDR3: CASSLRDREKLFF

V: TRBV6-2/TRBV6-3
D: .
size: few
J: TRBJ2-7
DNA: TGTGCCAGCAGCCCTGGACAGGGAGGGTACGAGCAGTACTTC
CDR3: CASSPGQGGYEQYF

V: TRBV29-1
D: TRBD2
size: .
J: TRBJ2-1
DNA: TGCAGCGCAGGCGGGGGGGCTGGTGAGCAGTTCTTC
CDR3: CSAGGGAGEQFF

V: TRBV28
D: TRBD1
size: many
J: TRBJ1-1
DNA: TGTGCCAGCAGTTTGGGACAGGTGGCTTTCTTT
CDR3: CASSLGQVAFF

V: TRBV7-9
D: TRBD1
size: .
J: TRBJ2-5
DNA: TGTGCCAGCAGCCCCCGGGACAGGGAACTGGAGGAGACCCAGTACTTC
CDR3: CASSPRDRELEETQYF

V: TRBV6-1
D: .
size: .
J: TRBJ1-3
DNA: TGTGCCAGCAGTTCTTCCCCCGTTTCTGGAAACACCATATATTTT
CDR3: CASSSSPVSGNTIYF

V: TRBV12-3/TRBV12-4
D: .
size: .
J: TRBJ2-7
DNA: TGTGCCAGCAGTTTAGGGGGAATTGGCCTCGAGCAGTACTTC
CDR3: CASSLGGIGLEQYF

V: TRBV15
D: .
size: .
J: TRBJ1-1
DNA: TGTGCCACCAGCAGAGACGGGGTCGATGAAGCTTTCTTT
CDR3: CATSRDGVDEAFF

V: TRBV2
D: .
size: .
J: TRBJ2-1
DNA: TGTGCCAGCAGTGAAGAATTGGCAGCGAGCCATGAGCAGTTCTTC
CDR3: CASSEELAASHEQFF

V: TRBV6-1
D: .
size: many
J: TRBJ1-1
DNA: TGTGCCAGCAGTGACGCCGTTGAAGCTTTCTTT
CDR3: CASSDAVEAFF

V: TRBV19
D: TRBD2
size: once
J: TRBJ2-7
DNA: TGTGCCACCTCGTGGCCCGGGAGGGGCGAGCAGTACTTC
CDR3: CATSWPGRGEQYF

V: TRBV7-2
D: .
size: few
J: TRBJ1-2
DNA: TGTGCCAGCCATACGGGCGGGGGGGGTTACTATGGCTACACCTTC
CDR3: CASHTGGGGYYGYTF